A selection of T cell receptor beta chains follows, all from one sample in a study of T cell responses to AZD1222 COVID-19 vaccine. Profiling relied on immunoSEQ multiplex PCR, and the TCRdb table lists in-frame clones only, not all of them. The table has 250,000 to 300,000 clones, 90% to 95% seen once. This material consisted of peripheral blood, taken 28 days after the second AZD1222 dose. All receptors derive from an adult who received the AZD1222 COVID-19 vaccine. The CDR3 runs from the conserved cysteine through the conserved F or W. The order of the fields is D gene, J gene, clone size, V gene, CDR3 length, CDR3 DNA, CDR3 protein. A D gene is named only where the DNA matches it firmly. Rows give clone size only sometimes, using once, few, many, or a class for an expanded clone.

d_call: TRBD2; j_call: TRBJ2-2; clone_size: -; v_call: TRBV4-2; cdr3_length: 19; cdr3_nt: TGTGCCAGCAGCCAAGATCTCTGGGGTAGCGGGAGTGACACCGGGGAGCTGTTTTTT; cdr3_aa: CASSQDLWGSGSDTGELFF
d_call: -; j_call: TRBJ1-2; clone_size: -; v_call: TRBV6-5; cdr3_length: 13; cdr3_nt: TGTGCCAGCAGCACCGCCGAACTCTATGGCTACACCTTC; cdr3_aa: CASSTAELYGYTF
d_call: -; j_call: TRBJ1-4; clone_size: -; v_call: TRBV28; cdr3_length: 14; cdr3_nt: TGTGCCAGCAGGTCCGGTACAACTAATGAAAAACTGTTTTTT; cdr3_aa: CASRSGTTNEKLFF
d_call: -; j_call: TRBJ2-2; clone_size: -; v_call: TRBV5-1; cdr3_length: 15; cdr3_nt: TGCGCCAGCAGCTTGGACAGGGCGAACACCGGGGAGCTGTTTTTT; cdr3_aa: CASSLDRANTGELFF
d_call: -; j_call: TRBJ2-7; clone_size: -; v_call: TRBV4-3; cdr3_length: 13; cdr3_nt: TGCGCCAGCAGCTTAACAGGGACCTACGAGCAGTACTTC; cdr3_aa: CASSLTGTYEQYF
d_call: TRBD2; j_call: TRBJ2-2; clone_size: -; v_call: TRBV19; cdr3_length: 14; cdr3_nt: TGTGCCAGTAGTCTAGCGGGGGCCACCGGGGAGCTGTTTTTT; cdr3_aa: CASSLAGATGELFF
d_call: -; j_call: TRBJ1-6; clone_size: once; v_call: TRBV2; cdr3_length: 14; cdr3_nt: TGTGCCAGCAGTGATTGGGGGAATAATTCACCCCTCCACTTT; cdr3_aa: CASSDWGNNSPLHF
d_call: -; j_call: TRBJ2-3; clone_size: -; v_call: TRBV6-5; cdr3_length: 13; cdr3_nt: TGTGCCAGCAGGTCAGGGTTTACAGATACGCAGTATTTT; cdr3_aa: CASRSGFTDTQYF
d_call: -; j_call: TRBJ1-5; clone_size: -; v_call: TRBV19; cdr3_length: 13; cdr3_nt: TGTGCCAGTAGTATAGGGGCCGTTCAGCCCCAGCATTTT; cdr3_aa: CASSIGAVQPQHF
d_call: -; j_call: TRBJ2-2; clone_size: -; v_call: TRBV9; cdr3_length: 16; cdr3_nt: TGTGCCAGCAGCGTAGCTGATCTAGCGTGGGCCGGGGAGCTGTTTTTT; cdr3_aa: CASSVADLAWAGELFF
d_call: -; j_call: TRBJ1-1; clone_size: -; v_call: TRBV6-6; cdr3_length: 16; cdr3_nt: TGTGCCAGCAGTATAATGAAGACAGGCGGGAACACTGAAGCTTTCTTT; cdr3_aa: CASSIMKTGGNTEAFF
d_call: -; j_call: TRBJ1-5; clone_size: -; v_call: TRBV29-1; cdr3_length: 12; cdr3_nt: TGCAGCGTTGGTTCAGGGAACCAGCCCCAGCATTTT; cdr3_aa: CSVGSGNQPQHF
d_call: -; j_call: TRBJ2-7; clone_size: -; v_call: TRBV19; cdr3_length: 12; cdr3_nt: TGTGCCAGTAGTTTCCAGGGTGCCGAGCAGTACTTC; cdr3_aa: CASSFQGAEQYF
d_call: -; j_call: TRBJ2-1; clone_size: -; v_call: TRBV9; cdr3_length: 16; cdr3_nt: TGTGCCAGCAGCGTAGTAGCCGGCCACAACGGAAATGAGCAGTTCTTC; cdr3_aa: CASSVVAGHNGNEQFF